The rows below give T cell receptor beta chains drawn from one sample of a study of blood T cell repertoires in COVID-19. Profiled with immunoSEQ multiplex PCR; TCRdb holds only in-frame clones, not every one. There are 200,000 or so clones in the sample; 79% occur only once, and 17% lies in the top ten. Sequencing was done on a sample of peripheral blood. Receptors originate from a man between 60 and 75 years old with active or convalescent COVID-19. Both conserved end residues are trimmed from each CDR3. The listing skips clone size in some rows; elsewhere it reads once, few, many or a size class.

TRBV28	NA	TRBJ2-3	ASSLISEQGPDTQY
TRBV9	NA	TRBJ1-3	ASSVGQRFSGNTIY
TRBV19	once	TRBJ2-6	ASRTGWPSGANVLT
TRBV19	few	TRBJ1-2	ASTTGTVMGYT
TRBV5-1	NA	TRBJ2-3	ASRALTSGISTDTQY
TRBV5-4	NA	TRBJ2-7	ASSLDMGAREQY
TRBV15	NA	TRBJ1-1	ATSRDQTVAF
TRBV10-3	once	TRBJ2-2	AISPRNTGELF
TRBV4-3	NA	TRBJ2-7	ASSQGGELHEQY
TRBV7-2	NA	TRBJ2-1	ASVLAGMRNEQF
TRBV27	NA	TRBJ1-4	ASSRPLTGEKLF
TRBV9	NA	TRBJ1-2	ASSSWGQYYGYT
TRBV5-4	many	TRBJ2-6	ASSPGGVDSGANVLT
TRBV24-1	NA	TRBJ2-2	ATSDPLAGAWGELF
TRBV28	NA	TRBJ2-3	ASRYLGTQY
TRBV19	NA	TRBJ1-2	ASMSRDNYGYT
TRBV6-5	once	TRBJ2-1	ASSYSSNPPSDEQF
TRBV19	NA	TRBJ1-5	ASRDRGRGNQPQH
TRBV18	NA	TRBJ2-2	ASSPPPIQTSGTWDTGELF
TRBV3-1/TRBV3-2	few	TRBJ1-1	ASSLYPQGNTEAF
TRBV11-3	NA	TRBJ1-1	ASSRTENTEAF
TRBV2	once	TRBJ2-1	ASSNQGSSYNEQF
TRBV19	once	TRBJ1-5	ASSTGQGRVNQPQH
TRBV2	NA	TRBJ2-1	ASIPRGNEQF
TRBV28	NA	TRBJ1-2	ASSPRTGAHYGYT